Listed here is a single T cell receptor beta chain. Its antigen is currently unknown. The sample is drawn from a study of cytomegalovirus exposure and HLA in healthy donors. Study as a whole: Some 77 million unique TCRs from HLA-typed donors were held in an early release of data. Study-wide findings and caveats: Within an earlier analysis, most TCR beta V segments proved productive either about 87% or about 30% of the time. The Asian-associated ancestry cluster reportedly had fewer N-insertions than the roughly 720-donor mean in a later analysis. Confirmation was obtained in vitro that three CMV-associated chains are specific for CMV antigens.

PCR amplification relied on 60 Vbeta primers (plus 13 Jbeta primers). Libraries were prepared by immunoSEQ multiplex PCR; TCRdb keeps only in-frame clonotypes and omits some of them. The sample carries some 200,000 clones, about four fifths recorded once. The CDR3 is 16 amino acids. V lost 8 bases, J lost 2 bases, and 8 bases stayed unmatched. Looked up from germline, CDR1 is SGHTA and CDR2 is FQGNSA. The sample taken for sequencing was PBMCs. V is TRBV7-2 and J is TRBJ2-1, with TRBD2 identical over 11 bases. This receptor was taken from a boy younger than 10 in good health and CMV-seronegative. The DNA of the CDR3 is TGTGCCAGCGGTTTTAGCGGGGGGGCCGCCTACAATGAGCAGTTCTTC. Translation: CASGFSGGAAYNEQFF.